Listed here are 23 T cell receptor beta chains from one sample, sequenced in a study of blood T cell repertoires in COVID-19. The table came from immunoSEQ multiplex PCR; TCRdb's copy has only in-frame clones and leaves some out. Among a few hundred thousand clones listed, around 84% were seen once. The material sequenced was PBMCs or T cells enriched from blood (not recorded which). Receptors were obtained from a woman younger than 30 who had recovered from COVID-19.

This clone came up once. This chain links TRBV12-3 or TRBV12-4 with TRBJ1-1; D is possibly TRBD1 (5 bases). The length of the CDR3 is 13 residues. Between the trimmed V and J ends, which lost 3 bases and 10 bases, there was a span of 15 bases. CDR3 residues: CASSFISGGTAFF. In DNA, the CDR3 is TGTGCCAGCAGTTTTATTTCGGGGGGAACAGCTTTCTTT.

The CDR3 sequence: CAWSVGTSSNEQFF. The CDR3 DNA sequence: TGTGCCTGGAGTGTTGGGACTAGCAGCAATGAGCAGTTCTTC. The chain is built from TRBV30 and TRBJ2-1; TRBD2 matches at 9 bases. CDR3 length equals 14 residues. V dropped 0 bases and J dropped 6; count of bases not matched to a gene: 3. Germline CDR1 reads GTSNPN; CDR2 reads SVGIG (reference sequence). Full variable domain (remainder filled in from reference TRBV30 and TRBJ2-1): SQTIHQWPATLVQPVGSPLSLECTVEGTSNPNLYWYRQAAGRGLQLLFYSVGIGQISSEVPQNLSASRPQDRQFILSSKKLLLSDSGFYLCAWSVGTSSNEQFFGPGTRLTVL.

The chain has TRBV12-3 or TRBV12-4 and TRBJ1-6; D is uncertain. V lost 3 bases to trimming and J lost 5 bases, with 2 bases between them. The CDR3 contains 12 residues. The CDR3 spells CASSFNNSPLHF. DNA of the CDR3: TGTGCCAGCAGTTTTAATAATTCACCCCTCCACTTT.

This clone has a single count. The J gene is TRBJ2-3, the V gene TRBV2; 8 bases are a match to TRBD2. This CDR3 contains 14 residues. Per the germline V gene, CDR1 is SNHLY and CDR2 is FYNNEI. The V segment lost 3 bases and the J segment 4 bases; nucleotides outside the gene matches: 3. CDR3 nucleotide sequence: TGTGCCAGCAGTGACGGGAGGGCCCCAGATACGCAGTATTTT. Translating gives CASSDGRAPDTQYF.

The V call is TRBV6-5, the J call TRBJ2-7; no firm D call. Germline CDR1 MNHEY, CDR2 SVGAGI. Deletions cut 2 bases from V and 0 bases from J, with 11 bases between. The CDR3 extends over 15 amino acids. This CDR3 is CASSYTAAPSYEQYF. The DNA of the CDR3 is TGTGCCAGCAGTTACACTGCGGCACCCTCCTACGAGCAGTACTTC.

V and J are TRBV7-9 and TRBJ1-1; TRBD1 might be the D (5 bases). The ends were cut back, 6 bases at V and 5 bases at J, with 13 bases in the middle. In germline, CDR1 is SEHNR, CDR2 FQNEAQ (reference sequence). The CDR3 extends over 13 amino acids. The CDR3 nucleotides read TGTGCCAGCAGGAACATCGGGGGGACTGAAGCTTTCTTT. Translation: CASRNIGGTEAFF.

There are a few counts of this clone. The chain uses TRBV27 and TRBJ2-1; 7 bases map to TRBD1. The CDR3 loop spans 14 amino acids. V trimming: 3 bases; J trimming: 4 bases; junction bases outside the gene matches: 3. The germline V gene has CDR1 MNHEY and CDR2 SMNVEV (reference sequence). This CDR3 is CASSFLGQYNEQFF. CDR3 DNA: TGTGCCAGCAGTTTTTTGGGACAGTACAATGAGCAGTTCTTC.

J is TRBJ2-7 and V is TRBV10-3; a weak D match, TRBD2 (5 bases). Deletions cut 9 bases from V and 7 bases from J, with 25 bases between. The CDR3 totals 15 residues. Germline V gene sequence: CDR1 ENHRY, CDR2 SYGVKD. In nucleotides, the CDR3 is TGTGCCATACCTCGAGGGTATGAGAACCTGGGGGAGCAGTACTTC. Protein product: CAIPRGYENLGEQYF.

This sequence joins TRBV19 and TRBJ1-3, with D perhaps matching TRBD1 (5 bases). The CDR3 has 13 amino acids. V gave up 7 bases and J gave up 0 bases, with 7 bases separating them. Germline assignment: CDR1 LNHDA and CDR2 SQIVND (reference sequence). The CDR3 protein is CASTGFSGNTIYF. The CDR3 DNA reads TGTGCCAGTACAGGGTTCTCTGGAAACACCATATATTTT.

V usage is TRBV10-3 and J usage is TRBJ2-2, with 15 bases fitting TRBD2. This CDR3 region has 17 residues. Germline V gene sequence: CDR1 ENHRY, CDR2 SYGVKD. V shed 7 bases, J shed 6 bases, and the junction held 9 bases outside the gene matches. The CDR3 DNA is TGTGCCATCATGGCCGGGACTAGCGGGAGGTTATCCGGGGAGCTGTTTTTT. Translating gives CAIMAGTSGRLSGELFF.

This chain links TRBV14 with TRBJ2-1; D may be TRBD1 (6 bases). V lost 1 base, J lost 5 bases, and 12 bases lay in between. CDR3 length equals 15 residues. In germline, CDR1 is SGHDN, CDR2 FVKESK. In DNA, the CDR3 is TGTGCCAGCAGCCAAGTTGGCAGGGGCCACAATGAGCAGTTCTTC. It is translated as CASSQVGRGHNEQFF.

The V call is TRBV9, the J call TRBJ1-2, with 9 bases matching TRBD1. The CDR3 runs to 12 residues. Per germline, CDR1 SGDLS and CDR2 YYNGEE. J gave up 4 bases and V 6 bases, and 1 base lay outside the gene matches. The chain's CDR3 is CASKGQGYGYTF. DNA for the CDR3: TGTGCCAGCAAGGGACAGGGCTATGGCTACACCTTC.

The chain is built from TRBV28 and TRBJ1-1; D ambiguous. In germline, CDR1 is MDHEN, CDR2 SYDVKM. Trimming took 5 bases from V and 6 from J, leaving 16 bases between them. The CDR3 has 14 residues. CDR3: CASSLGFEGAEAFF. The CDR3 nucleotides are TGTGCCAGCAGTCTGGGCTTCGAGGGTGCTGAAGCTTTCTTT.

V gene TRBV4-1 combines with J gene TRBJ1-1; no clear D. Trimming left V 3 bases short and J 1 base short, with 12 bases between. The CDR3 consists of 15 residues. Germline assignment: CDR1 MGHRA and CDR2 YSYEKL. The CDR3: CASSHLGGKNTEAFF. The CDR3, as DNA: TGCGCCAGCAGCCACCTGGGAGGGAAGAACACTGAAGCTTTCTTT.

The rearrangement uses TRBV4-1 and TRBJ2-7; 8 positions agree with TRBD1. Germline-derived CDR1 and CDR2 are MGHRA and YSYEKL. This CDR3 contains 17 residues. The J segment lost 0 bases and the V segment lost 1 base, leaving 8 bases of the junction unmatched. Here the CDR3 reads CASSQVWGQASSYEQYF. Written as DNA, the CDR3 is TGCGCCAGCAGCCAAGTATGGGGACAGGCGTCCTCCTACGAGCAGTACTTC.

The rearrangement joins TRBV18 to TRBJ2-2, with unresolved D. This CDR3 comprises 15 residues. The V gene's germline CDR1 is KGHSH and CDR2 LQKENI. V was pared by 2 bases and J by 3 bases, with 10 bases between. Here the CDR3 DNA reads TGTGCCAGCTCACCAGGGCCAGCAGACACCGGGGAGCTGTTTTTT. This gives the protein CASSPGPADTGELFF.

CDR3: CASSLEILTGELFF. The DNA for the CDR3 is TGCGCCAGCAGCTTGGAAATCCTAACCGGGGAGCTGTTTTTT. V and J are TRBV5-1 and TRBJ2-2, with D uncertain. Germline loops: CDR1 SGHRS, CDR2 YFSETQ. V lost 0 bases and J 5 bases, leaving 8 bases between the germline ends. The CDR3 extends over 14 amino acids.

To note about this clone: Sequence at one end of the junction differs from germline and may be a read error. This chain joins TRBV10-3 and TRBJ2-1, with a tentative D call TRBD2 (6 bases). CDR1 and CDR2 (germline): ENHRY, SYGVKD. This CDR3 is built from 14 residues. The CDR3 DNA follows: TGTGCCATCAGCCCTAGCGAGGTTGCGAATTCACCGATCTTC. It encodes CAISPSEVANSPIF.

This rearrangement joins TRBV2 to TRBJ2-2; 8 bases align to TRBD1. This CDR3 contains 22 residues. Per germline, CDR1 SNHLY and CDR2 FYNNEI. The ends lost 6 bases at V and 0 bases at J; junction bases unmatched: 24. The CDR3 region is CASRVGGTGVFSRNSNTGELFF. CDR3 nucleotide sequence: TGTGCCAGCAGGGTCGGCGGGACAGGCGTCTTCTCAAGAAATTCGAACACCGGGGAGCTGTTTTTT.

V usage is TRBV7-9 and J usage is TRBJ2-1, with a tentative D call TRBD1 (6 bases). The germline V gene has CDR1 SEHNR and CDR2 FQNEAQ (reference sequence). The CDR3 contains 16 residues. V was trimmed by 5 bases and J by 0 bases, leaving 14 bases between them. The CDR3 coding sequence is TGTGCCAGCAGCCCTCTAGGGGGTAGCTCCTACAATGAGCAGTTCTTC. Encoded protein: CASSPLGGSSYNEQFF.

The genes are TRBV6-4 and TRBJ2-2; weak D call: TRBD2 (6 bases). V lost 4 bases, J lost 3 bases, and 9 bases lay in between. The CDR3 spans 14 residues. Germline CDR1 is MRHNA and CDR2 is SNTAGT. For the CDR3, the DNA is TGTGCCAGCAGTGCCGGGGGATACACCGGGGAGCTGTTTTTT. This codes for CASSAGGYTGELFF.

Here the CDR3 DNA reads TGTGCCAGCAGGGAAACTAGCGGGGGCTACAATGAGCAGTTCTTC. Its translation is CASRETSGGYNEQFF. This chain joins TRBV2 and TRBJ2-1; 11 bases line up with TRBD2. This CDR3 has 15 amino acids. With 6 bases clipped from V and 3 bases from J, the junction kept 4 bases outside the gene matches. Germline assignment: CDR1 SNHLY and CDR2 FYNNEI.

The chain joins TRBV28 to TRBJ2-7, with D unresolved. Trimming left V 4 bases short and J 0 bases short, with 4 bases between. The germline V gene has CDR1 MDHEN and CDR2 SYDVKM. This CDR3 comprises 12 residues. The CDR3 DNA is TGTGCCAGCAGTTACAGCTCCTACGAGCAGTACTTC. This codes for CASSYSSYEQYF.